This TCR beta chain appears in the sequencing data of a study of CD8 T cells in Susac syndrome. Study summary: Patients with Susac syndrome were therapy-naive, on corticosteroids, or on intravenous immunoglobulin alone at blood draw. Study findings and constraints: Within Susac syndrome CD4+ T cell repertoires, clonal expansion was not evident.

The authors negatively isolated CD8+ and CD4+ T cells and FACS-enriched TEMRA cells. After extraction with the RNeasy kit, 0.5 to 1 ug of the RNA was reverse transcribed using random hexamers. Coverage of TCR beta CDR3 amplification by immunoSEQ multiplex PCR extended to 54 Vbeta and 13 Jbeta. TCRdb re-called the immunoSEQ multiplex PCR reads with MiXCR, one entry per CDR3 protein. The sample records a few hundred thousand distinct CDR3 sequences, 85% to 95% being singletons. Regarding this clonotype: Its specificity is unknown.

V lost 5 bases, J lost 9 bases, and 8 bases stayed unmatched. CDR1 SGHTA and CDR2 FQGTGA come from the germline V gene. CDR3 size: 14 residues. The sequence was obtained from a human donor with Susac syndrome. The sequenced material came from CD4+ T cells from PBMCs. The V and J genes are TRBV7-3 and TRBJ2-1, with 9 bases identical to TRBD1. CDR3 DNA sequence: TGTGCCAGCAGCCTTACGGGACAGGGCAGTGAGCAGTTCTTC. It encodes CASSLTGQGSEQFF.